These T cell receptor beta chains were read from a single sample in a study of cytomegalovirus exposure and HLA in healthy donors. Clones were read by immunoSEQ multiplex PCR, and TCRdb kept only the in-frame ones, dropping some. The profile shows about 160,000 clones, approximately 70% of them singletons. The sample consisted of PBMCs. These receptors were taken from a man aged 40-55 years in good health and CMV-seropositive. Both conserved end residues are part of each CDR3. D genes are given only for firm matches. Rows give clone size only sometimes, using once, few, many, or a class for an expanded clone.

D: NA
J: TRBJ1-6
size: NA
V: TRBV5-4
DNA: TGTGCCAGCAGCTTGGGGTCGAGGGGGTCAGAATCACCCCTCCACTTT
CDR3: CASSLGSRGSESPLHF

D: TRBD2
J: TRBJ2-3
size: few
V: TRBV11-3
DNA: TGTGCCAGCAGTCGCGGGGGGACTATTTCCACAGATACGCAGTATTTT
CDR3: CASSRGGTISTDTQYF

D: TRBD1
J: TRBJ1-1
size: NA
V: TRBV7-9
DNA: TGTGCCAGCAGGCCAGGGGGGCCGTTCACTGAAGCTTTCTTT
CDR3: CASRPGGPFTEAFF

D: NA
J: TRBJ2-7
size: NA
V: TRBV2
DNA: TGTGCCAGCAGCCCCACCTACGAGCAGTACTTC
CDR3: CASSPTYEQYF

D: TRBD1
J: TRBJ1-4
size: NA
V: TRBV27
DNA: TGTGCCAGCAGCATTACGACAGGGAGTGAAAAACTGTTTTTT
CDR3: CASSITTGSEKLFF

D: TRBD2
J: TRBJ2-5
size: NA
V: TRBV30
DNA: TGTGCCTGGAGTGTAGGGTGGGGCGGGACTAGGGGGTCGGAGACCCAGTACTTC
CDR3: CAWSVGWGGTRGSETQYF

D: TRBD1
J: TRBJ1-2
size: many
V: TRBV2
DNA: TGTGCCAGCAGTCGGGACAGTACCTACTATGGCTACACCTTC
CDR3: CASSRDSTYYGYTF

D: NA
J: TRBJ2-2
size: NA
V: TRBV4-1
DNA: TGCGCCAGCAGCCCTCTTCTATTGGCCGGGGAGCTGTTTTTT
CDR3: CASSPLLLAGELFF

D: TRBD2
J: TRBJ2-3
size: NA
V: TRBV5-4
DNA: TGTGCCAGCAGCTTGGAGGCGGGGGGGCCCGCAGATACGCAGTATTTT
CDR3: CASSLEAGGPADTQYF

D: TRBD2
J: TRBJ2-1
size: NA
V: TRBV2
DNA: TGTGCCGGCAGTGTTACAACGGGACTAGCGGGGGATCGCTCCTACAATGAGCAGTTCTTC
CDR3: CAGSVTTGLAGDRSYNEQFF

D: NA
J: TRBJ1-6
size: NA
V: TRBV4-1
DNA: TGCGCCAGCAGCCATTTTATCGGGGGTAAGGATAATTCACCCCTCCACTTT
CDR3: CASSHFIGGKDNSPLHF

D: TRBD1
J: TRBJ1-5
size: once
V: TRBV6-5
DNA: TGTGCCAGCGCGGACAGGGCGGATCAGCCCCAGCATTTT
CDR3: CASADRADQPQHF

D: TRBD2
J: TRBJ2-5
size: once
V: TRBV7-2
DNA: TGTGCCAGCACCTCTAGCGGGGGGGCCGGAGAGACCCAGTACTTC
CDR3: CASTSSGGAGETQYF

D: TRBD2
J: TRBJ2-1
size: NA
V: TRBV4-1
DNA: TGCGCCAGCAGCCTCCTCACCAGCGGGGCGAACAATGAGCAGTTCTTC
CDR3: CASSLLTSGANNEQFF

D: NA
J: TRBJ2-7
size: NA
V: TRBV7-2
DNA: TGTGCCAGCAGCTTAGGCGTTAACTACGAGCAGTACTTC
CDR3: CASSLGVNYEQYF

D: TRBD1
J: TRBJ1-3
size: NA
V: TRBV29-1
DNA: TGCAGCGCTCAATTCGGACAGGGGGAAAACACCATATATTTT
CDR3: CSAQFGQGENTIYF

D: TRBD1
J: TRBJ1-5
size: NA
V: TRBV19
DNA: TGTGCCAGTAGTATATCGACAGGGACACCATATCAGCCCCAGCATTTT
CDR3: CASSISTGTPYQPQHF

D: TRBD1
J: TRBJ2-7
size: NA
V: TRBV4-3
DNA: TGCGCCAGCAGCCAAGAGCGACAGGGGGCCTACGAGCAGTACTTC
CDR3: CASSQERQGAYEQYF

D: NA
J: TRBJ2-7
size: NA
V: TRBV5-1
DNA: TGCGCCAGCAGCTTGTCCCAGGGTTGGGACGAGCAGTACTTC
CDR3: CASSLSQGWDEQYF

D: NA
J: TRBJ2-3
size: NA
V: TRBV5-1
DNA: TGCGCCAGCAGCTTAAGTGGGGCCACAGATACGCAGTATTTT
CDR3: CASSLSGATDTQYF

D: TRBD1
J: TRBJ2-3
size: NA
V: TRBV6-4
DNA: TGTGCCAGCAGAACAGGGGCGGGCACAGATACGCAGTATTTT
CDR3: CASRTGAGTDTQYF

D: TRBD2
J: TRBJ2-1
size: NA
V: TRBV19
DNA: TGTGCCAGTAGTATTCTAGCGGGGGGCCCTCCTTGGAATGAGCAGTTCTTC
CDR3: CASSILAGGPPWNEQFF

D: NA
J: TRBJ2-7
size: once
V: TRBV28
DNA: TGTGCCAGCAGTTTTGCCGGGGTCGAGCAGTACTTC
CDR3: CASSFAGVEQYF

D: TRBD1
J: TRBJ1-1
size: NA
V: TRBV29-1
DNA: TGCAGCGCGGGGACAGGGGCGAACACTGAAGCTTTCTTT
CDR3: CSAGTGANTEAFF

D: TRBD1
J: TRBJ2-7
size: NA
V: TRBV10-3
DNA: TGTGCCATCAGCGGACAGGGTGGCTCCTACGAGCAGTACTTC
CDR3: CAISGQGGSYEQYF

D: NA
J: TRBJ2-1
size: NA
V: TRBV27
DNA: TGTGCCAGCAGGCAACAGGGTTGGGGAGAATTCGGCGAGCAGTTCTTC
CDR3: CASRQQGWGEFGEQFF

D: TRBD1
J: TRBJ1-5
size: NA
V: TRBV5-6
DNA: TGTGCCAGCAGCTTTGGACAGGAAAGTCAGCCCCAGCATTTT
CDR3: CASSFGQESQPQHF

D: NA
J: TRBJ2-7
size: NA
V: TRBV4-1
DNA: TGCGCCAGCAGCCGCGACAGCTACTACGAGCAGTACTTC
CDR3: CASSRDSYYEQYF

D: NA
J: TRBJ1-5
size: NA
V: TRBV6-5
DNA: TGTGCCAGCAGGACCCACTCAGGGGCTGGTCAGCCCCAGCATTTT
CDR3: CASRTHSGAGQPQHF

D: TRBD1
J: TRBJ1-1
size: NA
V: TRBV15
DNA: TGTGCCACCAGCAGAGGGGACAGGGGGCACGGCACTGAAGCTTTCTTT
CDR3: CATSRGDRGHGTEAFF

D: TRBD1
J: TRBJ1-4
size: NA
V: TRBV2
DNA: TGTGCCAGCAGTAGGGACAGTGCAACTAATGAAAAACTGTTTTTT
CDR3: CASSRDSATNEKLFF

D: NA
J: TRBJ1-1
size: NA
V: TRBV4-3
DNA: TGCGCCAGCACCCATAATCGGGACACTGAAGCTTTCTTT
CDR3: CASTHNRDTEAFF

D: NA
J: TRBJ1-2
size: NA
V: TRBV6-1
DNA: TGTGCCAGCATTCAAAGGAGGGTAACTAACTATGGCTACACCTTC
CDR3: CASIQRRVTNYGYTF

D: NA
J: TRBJ1-5
size: NA
V: TRBV5-6
DNA: TGTGCCAGCAGCTTGGCCTCAGGGCCCAGACAGCCCCAGCATTTT
CDR3: CASSLASGPRQPQHF

D: NA
J: TRBJ2-7
size: NA
V: TRBV7-2
DNA: TGTGCCAGCAGCCCCTACTTAACCTACGAGCAGTACTTC
CDR3: CASSPYLTYEQYF

D: NA
J: TRBJ1-1
size: few
V: TRBV18
DNA: TGTGCCAGCTCACCCACCGTTACAGGCACTGAAGCTTTCTTT
CDR3: CASSPTVTGTEAFF

D: NA
J: TRBJ1-5
size: once
V: TRBV15
DNA: TGTGCCACCAGCAGAGATCAGGGTAGGGGGCCCCAGCATTTT
CDR3: CATSRDQGRGPQHF

D: NA
J: TRBJ1-5
size: NA
V: TRBV27
DNA: TGTGCCAGCAGATCCCGGACAGCCGGGTCTAGCAATCAGCCCCAGCATTTT
CDR3: CASRSRTAGSSNQPQHF

D: NA
J: TRBJ1-1
size: NA
V: TRBV7-8
DNA: TGTGCCAGCAGCTTAGCCGGGGGGGAAGCTTTCTTT
CDR3: CASSLAGGEAFF

D: TRBD1
J: TRBJ2-2
size: NA
V: TRBV19
DNA: TGTGCCAGTAGTATTGGGGGACAGGGCAAGGACGGGGAGCTGTTTTTT
CDR3: CASSIGGQGKDGELFF

D: NA
J: TRBJ2-7
size: NA
V: TRBV10-3
DNA: TGTGCCATCAAAATAGACATCGAGCAGTACTTC
CDR3: CAIKIDIEQYF

D: TRBD1
J: TRBJ1-2
size: NA
V: TRBV19
DNA: TGTGCCAGTAGTTCAACAGGGGGCTTGGGCTACACCTTC
CDR3: CASSSTGGLGYTF

D: TRBD1
J: TRBJ2-3
size: NA
V: TRBV7-3
DNA: TGTGCCAGCAGCCATCCCCCGGGACAGGTACAAGATACGCAGTATTTT
CDR3: CASSHPPGQVQDTQYF

D: NA
J: TRBJ2-2
size: NA
V: TRBV4-3
DNA: TGCGCCAGCAGCCCCGGGGGGCGGGCCGGGGAGCTGTTTTTT
CDR3: CASSPGGRAGELFF

D: NA
J: TRBJ1-3
size: NA
V: TRBV19
DNA: TGTGCCAGTAGTGAGGACGGAGGCTCTGGAAACACCATATATTTT
CDR3: CASSEDGGSGNTIYF

D: TRBD1
J: TRBJ2-5
size: NA
V: TRBV15
DNA: TGTGCCACCAGCAGATCTAACACAGGGGCACGGGAGACCCAGTACTTC
CDR3: CATSRSNTGARETQYF

D: TRBD1
J: TRBJ2-1
size: few
V: TRBV30
DNA: TGTGCCTGGGCCCGGGACAGGGTTAACGATGAGCAGTTCTTC
CDR3: CAWARDRVNDEQFF

D: NA
J: TRBJ1-1
size: NA
V: TRBV5-8
DNA: TGTGCCAGCAGCTTGGCAGGCCGGGGTTTACTCACTGAAGCTTTCTTT
CDR3: CASSLAGRGLLTEAFF

D: NA
J: TRBJ2-3
size: NA
V: TRBV29-1
DNA: TGCAGCGTTGCCCAGGGATTAGATACGCAGTATTTT
CDR3: CSVAQGLDTQYF

D: TRBD1
J: TRBJ1-5
size: NA
V: TRBV6-5
DNA: TGTGCCAGCAGAGAGTACAGGGGCGGCAATCAGCCCCAGCATTTT
CDR3: CASREYRGGNQPQHF

D: TRBD2
J: TRBJ2-6
size: NA
V: TRBV9
DNA: TGTGCCAGCAGCGTAAGGGGAGGGACGGGGGCCAACGTCCTGACTTTC
CDR3: CASSVRGGTGANVLTF

D: TRBD1
J: TRBJ1-4
size: few
V: TRBV6-6
DNA: TGTGCCAGCAGCATGGCTAGGGGGCAGGTTGAAAAACTGTTTTTT
CDR3: CASSMARGQVEKLFF